Reported below is one TCR beta chain. This receptor's antigen is unknown. Base quality data are lacking; no much larger clone is found one base away. The record originates from a study of identical twins (dated by TCRdb to the mid-2010s). Some background on the complete study: The study deep-sequenced TCR alpha and beta repertoires from monozygotic twins, unrelated adults of various ages and cord blood to test whether fetal clonotypes persist. To rule out contamination, the twin experiments were replicated at different times with different library preparation protocols.

All donors were healthy Caucasians. The twin cohort consisted of three pairs of female monozygotic twins, all aged roughly 18 to 30 years. Positive isolation kits from Invitrogen were used to isolate CD4+ and CD8+ T cell populations. The paper's findings and limits, for the study overall: Zero-insertion analyses could be partly confounded by invariant T cells such as MAIT and iNKT, although diverse VJ usage argued against such confounding for most clonotypes. In beta out-of-frame sequences, excess twin sharing was weaker, because having fewer shared sequences lowered the signal-to-noise ratio. Fewer insertions were carried by abundant cord blood beta clonotypes; a weaker similar trend was observed in young adult naive repertoires, while no such trend was observed in memory repertoires. Conclusions relied on cross-sectional statistical analysis, since the same donors could not be followed over many years. Out-of-frame TCR alpha sharing in monozygotic twins was systematically underestimated by recombination models, whereas sharing between unrelated individuals was in agreement with the recombination models. Compared with coincidental sharing between unrelated individuals, out-of-frame TCR alpha sequences shared between twins showed an excess of sequences with low generation probability.

V is cut by 5 bases and J by 8 bases, and the space between the germline ends is 18 bases. Its CDR3 holds 14 amino acids, cysteine through phenylalanine. Only the CDR3 part of the read is kept: 42 bases, read in frame from the first base. Taken from the germline V gene, the CDR1 and CDR2 loops are MNHEY and SVGEGT. The library relied on 5' RACE. The listed sequencing device is Illumina HiSeq 2000. A universal primer binding site was added through template switching, and the final cDNA carried a unique molecular identifier so that TCR cDNA molecules could be counted accurately. Specific primers in the conserved constant-segment region were used to synthesize first-strand cDNA for TCR alpha and beta chains. To control for contamination, every cDNA library carried two barcodes: a SMART-Mk sample barcode plus Illumina barcodes. Two successive PCR steps introduced TruSeq adapter sequences along with Illumina sample barcodes. The Illumina HiSeq platform was used with custom primers to sequence TCR alpha and beta cDNA libraries. The study's own analysis went as follows. Unique molecular identifiers were extracted from raw reads with MiGEC, and CDR3 positions were determined with MiXCR. For each individual, recombination models were inferred using an EM algorithm with the repgenHMM and IGoR tools. The analysis of shared clonotypes was done with the tcR package in R, with sharing normalized by the product of cloneset sizes. Out-of-frame nonproductive sequences were analyzed to study raw recombination free of thymic and clonal selection effects. TCRdb reran the public reads through fastp at Q25 and MiXCR, keeping productive beta chains. Under each unique CDR3 protein, matching rows form one entry showing the most common genes and DNA. What appears here as the V and J calls and clone size reflects TCRdb's work, not the paper's. The sample has about 470,000 distinct CDR3 sequences on record, roughly 24% of them singletons. Of the sample, over 2.5% is held by the ten largest clones.

The same sample was also studied in work on T cells expressing NK-cell markers. Looking at the second paper: TCR beta-chain repertoires were profiled in sorted CD3+CD56+NKG2C+, CD3+CD56+NKG2C- and CD3+CD56-NKG2C+ T-cell subsets from roughly eight donors. Among the eight sequenced donors, only one was HCMV-seronegative, while the other seven were HCMV-seropositive. In several experiments an anti-gammadeltaTCR antibody was added to restrict sorting to alphabetaTCR-expressing T cells. For several donors, the dominant CD3+CD56+NKG2C+ clonotypes were among the top 10 CD8+ clonotypes and accounted for about 1.0-7.5% of CD8+ T cells. Those dominant clonotypes were again the most abundant among CD3+CD56-NKG2C+ cells in a few donors, at roughly 25-60.1%. Whether the expanded NKG2C-expressing T cell clones were specific for HCMV antigens remained unclear. The eight sequenced donors were randomly selected healthy volunteers, three men and five women. HCMV serostatus was determined by detecting HCMV-specific IgG in serum with a commercial ELISA kit. MIGEC was used to demultiplex reads and group the reads by UMI, and MiTCR was used to assemble and quantify clonotypes. Only TCR cDNA sequences supported by at least two reads were kept to exclude erroneous sequences. The tcR package was used for downstream repertoire analysis, with clonotypes matched between fractions based on CDR3 nucleotide sequence plus V segment. VDJmatch was used to annotate antigen specificity against VDJdb, with one amino acid substitution in CDR3 allowed.

The V and J segments used are TRBV6-2 or TRBV6-3 and TRBJ1-2, with the identity of the D gene unclear. The source of this sequence is a woman in her late teens or twenties in good health. Sequenced: CD4+ T cells sorted from blood. The CDR3 region: CASSPRTPALGYTF. The sequenced DNA: TGTGCCAGCAGTCCACGGACCCCAGCCCTAGGCTACACCTTC.